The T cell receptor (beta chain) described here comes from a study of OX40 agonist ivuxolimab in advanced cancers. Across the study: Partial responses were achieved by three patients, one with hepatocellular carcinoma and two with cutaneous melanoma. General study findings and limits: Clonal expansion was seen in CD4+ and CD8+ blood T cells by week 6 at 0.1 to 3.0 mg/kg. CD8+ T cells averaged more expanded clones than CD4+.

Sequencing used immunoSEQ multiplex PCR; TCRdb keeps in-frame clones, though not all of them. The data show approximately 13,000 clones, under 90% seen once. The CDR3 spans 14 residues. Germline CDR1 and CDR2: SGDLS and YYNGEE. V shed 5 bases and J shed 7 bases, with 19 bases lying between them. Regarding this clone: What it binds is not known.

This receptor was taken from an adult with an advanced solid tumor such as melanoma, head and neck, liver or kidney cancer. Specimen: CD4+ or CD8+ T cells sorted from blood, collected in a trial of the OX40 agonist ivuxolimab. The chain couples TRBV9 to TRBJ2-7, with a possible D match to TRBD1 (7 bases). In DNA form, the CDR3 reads TGTGCCAGCAGTCCAGGGGGATGGAGGGGTGAGCAGTACTTC. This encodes CASSPGGWRGEQYF.